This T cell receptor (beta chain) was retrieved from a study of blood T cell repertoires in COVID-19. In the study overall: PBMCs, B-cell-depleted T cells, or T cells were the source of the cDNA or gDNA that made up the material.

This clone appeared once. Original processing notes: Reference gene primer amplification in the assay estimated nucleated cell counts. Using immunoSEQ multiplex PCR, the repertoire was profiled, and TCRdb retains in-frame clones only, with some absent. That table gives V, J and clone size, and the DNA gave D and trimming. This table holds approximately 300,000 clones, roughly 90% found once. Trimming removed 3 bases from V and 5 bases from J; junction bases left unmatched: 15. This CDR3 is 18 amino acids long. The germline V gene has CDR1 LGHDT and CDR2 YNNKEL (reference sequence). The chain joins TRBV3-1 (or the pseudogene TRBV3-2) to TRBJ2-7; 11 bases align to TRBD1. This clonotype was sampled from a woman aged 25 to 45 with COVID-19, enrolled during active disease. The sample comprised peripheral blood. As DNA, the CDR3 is TGTGCCAGCAGCCACATTCTCCGGGACAGGGGGACCACCCACGAGCAGTACTTC. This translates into CASSHILRDRGTTHEQYF.